This T cell receptor (beta chain) was identified during a study of cytomegalovirus exposure and HLA in healthy donors. Notes on the study in general: The classifier reportedly diagnosed cytomegalovirus status with high specificity and sensitivity.

PCR was performed using 60 Vbeta and 13 Jbeta primers. Using immunoSEQ multiplex PCR, the repertoire was profiled, and TCRdb retains in-frame clones only, with some absent. The repertoire consists of 90,000 to 120,000 clones, with 81% occurring once and the leading ten covering about 2.2%. In germline, CDR1 is GTSNPN, CDR2 SVGIG (reference sequence). Trimming removed 0 bases from V and 5 bases from J, with 10 bases in between. This CDR3 region has 13 residues. As for this clone: Its matching antigen is unknown.

Material: PBMCs. The chain is built from TRBV30 and TRBJ2-5; D uncertain. The sequence derives from a man aged 25 to 40 in good health and CMV-seronegative. CDR3 region: CAWSVVSGETQYF. For the CDR3, the DNA is TGTGCCTGGAGTGTAGTGTCCGGGGAGACCCAGTACTTC.